These 25 T cell receptor beta chains share one sample of origin, sequenced in a study of blood T cell repertoires in COVID-19. Sequencing was performed with immunoSEQ multiplex PCR; in TCRdb, only in-frame clones are kept and a portion is missing. In the table there are some 160,000 clones, less than 80% of which are singletons. Material: PBMCs or T cells enriched from blood (not recorded which). The receptors stem from a woman in her 70s in a cohort exposed to, infected with or recovered from COVID-19 (not recorded which).

This chain links TRBV5-4 with TRBJ2-1, with 7 bases matching TRBD1. The CDR3 is made up of 14 amino acids. The trim removed 0 bases at V and 5 bases at J, leaving 2 bases unmatched. Germline V CDR1 and CDR2: SGHNT, YYREEE (reference sequence). The CDR3 region is CASSLEDRNNEQFF. CDR3 DNA sequence: TGTGCCAGCAGCTTGGAGGACAGGAACAATGAGCAGTTCTTC.

The chain has TRBV19 and TRBJ2-3; 7 nucleotides agree with TRBD1. The CDR3 is 14 amino acids. V lost 8 bases to trimming and J lost 0 bases; unmatched junction nucleotides: 5. CDR1 is LNHDA and CDR2 is SQIVND in the germline V gene (reference sequence). The CDR3 DNA follows: TGTGCCAGTCCCCGACAGGGTAGCACAGATACGCAGTATTTT. Residues: CASPRQGSTDTQYF.

The J gene is TRBJ2-7, the V gene TRBV28, with a weak D call TRBD2 (5 bases). The germline V gene has CDR1 MDHEN and CDR2 SYDVKM. V was clipped by 6 bases and J by 5 bases, with 14 bases between them. This CDR3 has 13 amino acids. CDR3 bases: TGTGCCAGCAGAGATCGGACTCGGGACGAGCAGTACTTC. The encoded protein is CASRDRTRDEQYF.

The V and J genes are TRBV6-1 and TRBJ1-4; D is undetermined. In germline, CDR1 is MNHNS, CDR2 SASEGT. Trimming removed 2 bases from V and 0 bases from J, with 4 bases in between. CDR3 length: 14 amino acids. CDR3 nucleotides: TGTGCCAGCAGTGAACACTCAACTAATGAAAAACTGTTTTTT. It is translated as CASSEHSTNEKLFF.

The V gene is TRBV19, the J gene TRBJ2-3; TRBD1 matches 10 bases. After removal of 5 bases from V and 0 bases from J, the junction contained 5 bases not matched to a gene. The CDR3 has 16 amino acids. Germline V gene sequence: CDR1 LNHDA, CDR2 SQIVND (reference sequence). The CDR3 nucleotides are TGTGCCAGTAGTTCCCGACAGGGGGCTAGCACAGATACGCAGTATTTT. As protein: CASSSRQGASTDTQYF.

The V gene is TRBV7-2, the J gene TRBJ1-2, with 10 bases lining up with TRBD1. Germline-derived CDR1 and CDR2 are SGHTA and FQGNSA. After removal of 5 bases from V and 4 bases from J, the junction contained 4 bases not matched to a gene. The CDR3 consists of 14 residues. The CDR3, as DNA: TGTGCCAGCAGCGGGGACAGGGGAACCTATGGCTACACCTTC. It specifies CASSGDRGTYGYTF.

V gene TRBV7-6 combines with J gene TRBJ2-1; 10 nucleotides align to TRBD1. V lost 5 bases to trimming and J lost 5 bases; unmatched junction nucleotides: 6. CDR1 and CDR2 (germline): SGHVS, FNYEAQ. CDR3 length: 15 residues. The CDR3 loop reads CASSGRDRGNNEQFF. The CDR3 DNA follows: TGTGCCAGCAGCGGCCGGGACAGGGGTAACAATGAGCAGTTCTTC.

The chain links TRBV24-1 to TRBJ1-2; D is uncertain. Trimming cost V 3 bases and J 4 bases, with 8 bases left between them. Germline values: CDR1 KGHDR, CDR2 SFDVKD. The CDR3 length is 13 residues. The CDR3 DNA reads TGTGCCACCAGTGATGTAGGGAGCTATGGCTACACCTTC. The encoded protein is CATSDVGSYGYTF.

The chain links TRBV28 to TRBJ2-7, with D possibly TRBD1 on 6 matching bases. This CDR3 is built from 14 residues. V lost 5 bases and J 4 bases, leaving 15 bases between the germline ends. Per germline, CDR1 MDHEN and CDR2 SYDVKM. The CDR3 DNA reads as TGTGCCAGCAGTCCTCAGGGGACCCTATACGAGCAGTACTTC. Protein product: CASSPQGTLYEQYF.

The gene calls are TRBV7-2 and TRBJ2-7; 7 nucleotides align to TRBD2. The V gene end was trimmed by 5 bases and the J gene end by 5 bases; junction bases not matched to a gene: 12. This CDR3 region has 15 residues. CDR1 and CDR2 from the germline V gene are SGHTA and FQGNSA. CDR3 nucleotides: TGTGCCAGCAGCCGCCCTGGGGCGGGAGTCAACGAGCAGTACTTC. It codes for CASSRPGAGVNEQYF.

This clone was counted only a few times. The chain combines TRBV5-1 with TRBJ1-2; D might be TRBD1 (6 bases). Trimming removed 0 bases at V and 4 bases at J, with 13 bases between. This CDR3 is built from 15 residues. In germline, CDR1 is SGHRS, CDR2 YFSETQ. The CDR3: CASSLGGQSTYGYTF. The CDR3 nucleotides are TGCGCCAGCAGCTTGGGCGGACAGTCAACCTATGGCTACACCTTC.

The chain links TRBV7-2 to TRBJ2-5; D perhaps matches TRBD2 (5 bases). V lost 4 bases and J 3 bases, leaving 9 bases between the germline ends. CDR3 size: 13 residues. CDR1 is SGHTA and CDR2 is FQGNSA in the germline V gene. The DNA for the CDR3 is TGTGCCAGCAGCTCCAGGCGGGAAGAGACCCAGTACTTC. This sequence encodes CASSSRREETQYF.

The V and J genes are TRBV10-3 and TRBJ1-2, with D uncertain. This CDR3 region has 13 residues. The germline V gene encodes CDR1 ENHRY and CDR2 SYGVKD. V lost 5 bases to trimming and J lost 6 bases, with 13 bases between them. The CDR3 is CAISQQKSNGYTF. CDR3 nucleotide sequence: TGTGCCATCAGTCAACAGAAGTCCAATGGCTACACCTTC.

This CDR3 reads CASSPTGGRNEQFF. CDR3 bases: TGTGCCAGCAGCCCCACGGGGGGAAGGAATGAGCAGTTCTTC. The chain joins TRBV7-2 to TRBJ2-1, with 7 bases fitting TRBD2. J lost 7 bases, V lost 5 bases, and 8 bases had no gene match. Per the germline V gene, CDR1 is SGHTA and CDR2 is FQGNSA. CDR3 size: 14 residues.

J is TRBJ2-2 and V is TRBV9; D perhaps matches TRBD1 (7 bases). With 0 bases removed from V and 6 bases from J, the gap between germline ends came to 21 bases. Germline V CDR1 and CDR2: SGDLS, YYNGEE. This CDR3 has 18 amino acids. Here the CDR3 DNA reads TGTGCCAGCAGCGTAGCTCGGGGGCGACAGGGTACCCCCGGGGAGCTGTTTTTT. Amino acids: CASSVARGRQGTPGELFF.

The V and J genes are TRBV9 and TRBJ1-5, with D possibly matching TRBD1 (6 bases). The V and J ends lost 3 bases and 1 base respectively, with 8 bases between them. The CDR3 runs to 14 residues. Germline-derived CDR1 and CDR2 are SGDLS and YYNGEE. The CDR3 is CASSGGQSNQPQHF. CDR3 nucleotides: TGTGCCAGCAGCGGGGGACAAAGCAATCAGCCCCAGCATTTT.

The rearrangement uses TRBV10-2 and TRBJ2-7; 11 nucleotides agree with TRBD2. The CDR3 consists of 14 residues. Germline CDR1 WSHSY, CDR2 SAAADI. V lost 7 bases and J lost 3; bases outside the gene matches: 5. CDR3 sequence: CASIPGLAVYEQYF. The CDR3 DNA reads TGCGCCAGCATCCCGGGACTAGCGGTCTACGAGCAGTACTTC.

V and J are TRBV19 and TRBJ2-1, with TRBD2 matching 7 bases. Germline V gene lookup returns CDR1 LNHDA and CDR2 SQIVND (reference sequence). V was pared by 5 bases and J by 8 bases, with 9 bases of the junction left unmatched. This CDR3 region has 14 residues. The CDR3 here is CASSLSGSDHEQFF. The CDR3 DNA reads TGTGCCAGTAGTCTTAGCGGGTCTGACCATGAGCAGTTCTTC.

The rearrangement joins TRBV7-9 to TRBJ2-3, with 7 bases lining up with TRBD2. V trimming: 4 bases; J trimming: 0 bases; junction bases outside the gene matches: 13. This CDR3 has 18 amino acids. From germline, CDR1 is SEHNR and CDR2 FQNEAQ (reference sequence). The CDR3 loop is CASSYSGRPVPSTDTQYF. CDR3 nucleotides: TGTGCCAGCAGCTATAGCGGGCGGCCCGTCCCTAGCACAGATACGCAGTATTTT.

This clone showed up just once. This sequence joins TRBV10-2 and TRBJ1-1, with TRBD1 matching 9 bases. V dropped 4 bases and J dropped 0; count of bases not matched to a gene: 9. Germline CDR1 reads WSHSY; CDR2 reads SAAADI. The CDR3 is 17 residues long. The CDR3 region has the DNA TGCGCCAGCAGTGGACCGGGACAGGGATATATGAACACTGAAGCTTTCTTT. Its translation: CASSGPGQGYMNTEAFF.

The V and J genes are TRBV28 and TRBJ2-1; 9 bases match TRBD1. This CDR3 is 15 amino acids long. Germline CDR1 MDHEN, CDR2 SYDVKM. With V trimmed by 5 bases and J by 5 bases, 7 bases remained unmatched. The chain's CDR3 is CASSPGQGKHNEQFF. The DNA for the CDR3 is TGTGCCAGCAGTCCCGGACAGGGGAAACACAATGAGCAGTTCTTC.

The chain recombines TRBV6-5 with TRBJ1-2; TRBD1 matches 10 bases. Germline CDR1 MNHEY, CDR2 SVGAGI. The CDR3 has 15 residues. J was trimmed by 0 bases and V by 8 bases; bases with no gene match: 6. As DNA, the CDR3 is TGTGCCAGCCGCCGGGACAGGGGAACTAACTATGGCTACACCTTC. Its protein product is CASRRDRGTNYGYTF.

The V and J genes are TRBV18 and TRBJ2-7; TRBD2 is a possible D gene (5 bases). The CDR3 has 18 residues. V was clipped by 3 bases and J by 0 bases, with 21 bases between them. Germline V gives CDR1 KGHSH, CDR2 LQKENI. This chain's CDR3 is CASSPYGSVGLSSYEQYF. In nucleotides, the CDR3 is TGTGCCAGCTCACCGTATGGTAGCGTGGGCCTTAGCTCCTACGAGCAGTACTTC.

The CDR3 nucleotides read TGTGCCAGCAGTGTCAACTCCTACAATGAGCAGTTCTTC. As protein: CASSVNSYNEQFF. The genes are TRBV2 and TRBJ2-1, with D uncertain. This CDR3 spans 13 amino acids. Germline CDR1 SNHLY, CDR2 FYNNEI. Trimming took off 4 bases at V and 0 bases at J, with 4 bases between the two ends.

Only one count was recorded for this clone. The CDR3 sequence: CASSSTGSYGYTF. In DNA form, the CDR3 reads TGTGCCAGCAGTTCTACAGGGTCCTATGGCTACACCTTC. The chain joins TRBV12-3 or TRBV12-4 to TRBJ1-2; possibly TRBD1 for D (6 bases). The CDR3 covers 13 residues. Trimming cost V 4 bases and J 4 bases, with 10 bases left between them.